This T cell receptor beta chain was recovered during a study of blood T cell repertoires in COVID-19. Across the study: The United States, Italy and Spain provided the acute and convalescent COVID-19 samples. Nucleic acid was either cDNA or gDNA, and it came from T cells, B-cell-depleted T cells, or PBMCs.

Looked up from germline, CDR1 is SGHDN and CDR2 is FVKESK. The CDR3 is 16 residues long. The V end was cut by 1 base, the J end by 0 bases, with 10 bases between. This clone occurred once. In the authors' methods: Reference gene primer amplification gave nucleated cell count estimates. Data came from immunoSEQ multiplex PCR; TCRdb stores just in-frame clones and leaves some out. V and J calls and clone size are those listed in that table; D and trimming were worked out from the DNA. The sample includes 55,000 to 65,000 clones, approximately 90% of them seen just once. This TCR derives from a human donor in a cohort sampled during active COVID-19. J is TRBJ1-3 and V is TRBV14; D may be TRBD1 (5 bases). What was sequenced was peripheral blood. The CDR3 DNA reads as TGTGCCAGCAGCCAAGTAAGGGGTCCCTCTGGAAACACCATATATTTT. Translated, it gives CASSQVRGPSGNTIYF.